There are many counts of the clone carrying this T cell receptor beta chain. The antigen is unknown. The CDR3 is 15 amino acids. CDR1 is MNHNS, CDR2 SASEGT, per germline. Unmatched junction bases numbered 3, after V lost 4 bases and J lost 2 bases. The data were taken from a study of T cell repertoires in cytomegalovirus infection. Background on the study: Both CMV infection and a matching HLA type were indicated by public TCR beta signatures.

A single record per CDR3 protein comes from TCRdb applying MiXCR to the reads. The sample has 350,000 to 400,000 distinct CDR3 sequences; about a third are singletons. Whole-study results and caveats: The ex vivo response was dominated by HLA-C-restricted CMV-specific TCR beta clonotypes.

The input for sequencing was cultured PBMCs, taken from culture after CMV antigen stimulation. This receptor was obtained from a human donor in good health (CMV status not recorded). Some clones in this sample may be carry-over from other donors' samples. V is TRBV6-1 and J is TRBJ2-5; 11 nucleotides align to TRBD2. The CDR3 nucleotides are TGTGCCAGCAGTGGAATAGCGGGAGGGCAAGAGACCCAGTACTTC. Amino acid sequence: CASSGIAGGQETQYF.